This T cell receptor (beta chain) was retrieved from a study of T cell responses to AZD1222 COVID-19 vaccine. Study-wide results and limits: None of the repertoires were sampled until the peak T cell response had passed. Seropositive at baseline were only 5 or 6 AZD1222 recipients.

Of note for this clone: Its antigen is undetermined.

The assay was immunoSEQ multiplex PCR, and TCRdb's table has in-frame clones only and misses some. The repertoire includes approximately 52,000 clones, about 87% of them detected once, and 2% to 3% sits in the top ten. Deletions cut 0 bases from V and 1 base from J, with 10 bases between. The CDR3 is 15 amino acids. CDR1 SGDLS and CDR2 YYNGEE come from the germline V gene. The source material was peripheral blood, sampled 28 days after the second AZD1222 dose. The TCR sequence derives from an adult who received the AZD1222 COVID-19 vaccine. V usage is TRBV9 and J usage is TRBJ1-1; the D gene is possibly TRBD1 (5 bases). The CDR3 region has the DNA TGTGCCAGCAGCGTAGGTGGACACCAGAACACTGAAGCTTTCTTT. It encodes CASSVGGHQNTEAFF.